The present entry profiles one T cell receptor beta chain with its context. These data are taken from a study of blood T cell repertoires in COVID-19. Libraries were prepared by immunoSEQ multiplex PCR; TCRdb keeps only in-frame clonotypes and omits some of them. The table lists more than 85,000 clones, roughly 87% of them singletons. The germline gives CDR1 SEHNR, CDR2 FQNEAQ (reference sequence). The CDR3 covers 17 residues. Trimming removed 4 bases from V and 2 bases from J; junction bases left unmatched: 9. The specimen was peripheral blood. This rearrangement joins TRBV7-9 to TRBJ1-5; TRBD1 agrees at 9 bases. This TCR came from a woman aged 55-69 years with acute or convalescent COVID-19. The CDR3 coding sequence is TGTGCCAGCAGCTCGGGACAGGGCGAAAGAGGCAATCAGCCCCAGCATTTT. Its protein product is CASSSGQGERGNQPQHF.